What follows is one TCR beta chain and its context. It lacks a known antigen. Sequencing used an Illumina HiSeq 2000. The TCR beta cDNA libraries were made using 5'RACE template switching, a step that added both a universal primer site and unique molecular identifiers. Synthesis of cDNA was primed from the TCR beta constant segment and was followed by two consecutive PCR amplification steps. From the authors' description of their analysis: MIGEC handled demultiplexing of the reads and grouping by UMI, while MiTCR was used to assemble and quantify clonotypes. To exclude erroneous sequences, any TCR cDNA sequence not supported by at least two reads was discarded. Downstream repertoire analysis used the tcR package, and clonotypes were matched across fractions by CDR3 nucleotide sequence plus V segment. Antigen specificity was annotated against VDJdb with VDJmatch, allowing one amino acid substitution in CDR3. After the reads were reprocessed by TCRdb, one entry was made per CDR3 protein sequence, with no DNA. The V and J calls reflect TCRdb's pipeline rather than the authors' work. The table for this sample lists 500,000 or so distinct CDR3 sequences. In total, the top ten clones hold 3.5% to 4.5% of the sample.

The data derive from a study of T cells expressing NK-cell markers (TCRdb year 2020). A note on the overall study: TCR beta-chain repertoires were profiled in sorted CD3+CD56+NKG2C+, CD3+CD56+NKG2C- and CD3+CD56-NKG2C+ T-cell subsets from about 8 donors. Among the eight sequenced donors, seven were HCMV-seropositive and one was HCMV-seronegative. The eight sequenced donors were randomly selected healthy volunteers, three men and five women. Sequencing of the libraries produced 2 x 150 bp reads on Illumina HiSeq 2000/2500, MiSeq or NextSeq. Study-wide findings and limitations: Whether the expanded NKG2C-expressing T cell clones were specific for HCMV antigens remained unclear. Those dominant clonotypes were again the most abundant among CD3+CD56-NKG2C+ cells in a few donors, at roughly 25-65%. For five or six donors, the dominant CD3+CD56+NKG2C+ clonotypes were among the top 10 CD8+ clonotypes and accounted for roughly 1.0-8% of CD8+ T cells.

From its cysteine to its phenylalanine, the CDR3 spans 16 amino acids. No coding sequence is recorded. As encoded in the germline V gene, CDR1 is MRHNA while CDR2 is SNTAGT. HCMV serostatus was determined by detecting HCMV-specific IgG in serum with a commercial ELISA kit. Ficoll density gradient centrifugation was used to isolate peripheral blood mononuclear cells from blood. Recombination joined TRBV6-4 with TRBJ2-1. The sequence came from a man in his late teens or twenties in good health. Donor details come from another sample of the same person, matched by shared clones. Material: blood T cells: a sorted CD56 or NKG2C T cell subset, CD4+ or CD8+ T cells, or bulk PBMC T cells (not recorded which). The CDR3 reads as follows: CASSAMGWSTYNEQFF.